The 25 T cell receptor beta chains listed next were all sequenced from one sample in a study of blood T cell repertoires in COVID-19. Clones were read by immunoSEQ multiplex PCR, and TCRdb kept only the in-frame ones, dropping some. The sample has roughly 250,000 clones; over 75% are singletons. Specimen: peripheral blood. Receptor source: a human donor with COVID-19, enrolled during active disease. The donor label of this sample is uncertain.

The V and J genes are TRBV5-1 and TRBJ2-5, with D tentatively TRBD2 (5 bases). Germline CDR1 reads SGHRS; CDR2 reads YFSETQ. CDR3 length: 16 amino acids. V gave up 7 bases and J gave up 3 bases, with 22 bases separating them. CDR3 in DNA: TGCGCCAGCGATGCGTCCACGGGGAGCCAAAAAGAGACCCAGTACTTC. This gives the protein CASDASTGSQKETQYF.

V and J are TRBV3-1 (or the pseudogene TRBV3-2) and TRBJ2-7; D may be TRBD2 (6 bases). This CDR3 is built from 16 residues. Germline assignment: CDR1 LGHDT and CDR2 YNNKEL (reference sequence). The germline V and J ends were trimmed by 1 base and 2 bases, with 15 bases remaining between them. The CDR3 bases are TGTGCCAGCAGCCAAGGGCCTAGCGCCCAAACCTACGAGCAGTACTTC. Translated, it gives CASSQGPSAQTYEQYF.

V and J are TRBV6-2 or TRBV6-3 and TRBJ1-2; D uncertain. This CDR3 has 14 amino acids. Germline CDR1 reads MNHEY; CDR2 reads SVGEGT. V dropped 0 bases and J dropped 8 bases, with 13 bases sitting between them. CDR3 residues: CASSYSTGPAGYTF. The CDR3 nucleotides read TGTGCCAGCAGTTACTCGACCGGCCCAGCGGGCTACACCTTC.

The chain uses TRBV9 and TRBJ1-2, with 8 bases identical to TRBD1. Germline-derived CDR1 and CDR2 are SGDLS and YYNGEE. CDR3 size: 15 residues. Trimming removed 3 bases from V and 4 bases from J; junction bases left unmatched: 8. Here the CDR3 DNA reads TGTGCCAGCAGCGCTACAGGGGGTAGGGGCTATGGCTACACCTTC. Its protein product is CASSATGGRGYGYTF.

The chain employs TRBV18 and TRBJ2-5; a weak D match, TRBD1 (6 bases). Germline V lookup: CDR1 KGHSH, CDR2 LQKENI. The CDR3 is 13 residues long. V lost 3 bases and J lost 1, with 6 bases in between. The CDR3 DNA sequence: TGTGCCAGCTCACCGGACAGCCAAGAGACCCAGTACTTC. This sequence encodes CASSPDSQETQYF.

V and J are TRBV5-6 and TRBJ2-7, with D unclear. Trimming stripped 6 bases from V and 3 bases from J, with 16 bases between. CDR3 length: 14 amino acids. CDR1 and CDR2 (germline): SGHDT, YYEEEE. In DNA form, the CDR3 reads TGTGCCAGCACTCATTGGAGCTTCTACTACGAGCAGTACTTC. It codes for CASTHWSFYYEQYF.

The chain has TRBV7-9 and TRBJ1-4; no clear D gene. V was shortened by 2 bases and J by 0 bases, with 7 bases between the two germline ends. CDR1 is SEHNR, CDR2 FQNEAQ, per germline (reference sequence). The CDR3 length is 15 residues. CDR3 sequence (DNA): TGTGCCAGCAGCTTATCGGGAGCAACTAATGAAAAACTGTTTTTT. Its translation: CASSLSGATNEKLFF.

The chain combines TRBV2 with TRBJ1-6; D gene unclear. The germline CDR1 and CDR2 sequences are SNHLY and FYNNEI. The CDR3 is 14 amino acids. The germline V and J ends were trimmed by 6 bases and 5 bases, with 11 bases remaining between them. CDR3 nucleotide sequence: TGTGCCAGCAGGCGGGAAAGGGATAATTCACCCCTCCACTTT. Amino acids: CASRRERDNSPLHF.

The V and J genes are TRBV27 and TRBJ2-5; the match to TRBD1 covers 11 bases. CDR3 length: 16 amino acids. Germline V gene lookup returns CDR1 MNHEY and CDR2 SMNVEV (reference sequence). The junction had 6 bases not matched to a gene; V was cut back by 4 bases and J by 2 bases. CDR3 sequence: CASSSRDRGSQETQYF. The CDR3 region has the DNA TGTGCCAGCAGTTCTCGGGACAGGGGGAGTCAAGAGACCCAGTACTTC.

This chain links TRBV5-4 with TRBJ2-5; no clear D gene. This CDR3 comprises 16 residues. The V gene lost 2 bases and the J gene lost 0 bases, with 14 bases spanning the gap. Germline V gene sequence: CDR1 SGHNT, CDR2 YYREEE (reference sequence). The CDR3 DNA is TGTGCCAGCAGCTTCGCCGGTAGAGCGTACCAAGAGACCCAGTACTTC. Residues: CASSFAGRAYQETQYF.

This chain uses TRBV25-1 with TRBJ1-1, with TRBD1 identical over 8 bases. J gave up 4 bases and V 1 base, and 2 bases lay outside the gene matches. The CDR3 covers 14 residues. Germline lookup yields CDR1 MGHDK and CDR2 SYGVNS. CDR3 DNA sequence: TGTGCCAGCAGTGAATTGACAGGGGTCACTGAAGCTTTCTTT. Protein sequence: CASSELTGVTEAFF.

The chain has TRBV3-1 (or the pseudogene TRBV3-2) and TRBJ2-1; unclear D gene. Germline V gene sequence: CDR1 LGHDT, CDR2 YNNKEL (reference sequence). The CDR3 runs to 18 residues. Trimming left V 1 base short and J 0 bases short, with 16 bases between. CDR3 sequence reads: CASSQALSDMSSYNEQFF. The CDR3, as DNA: TGTGCCAGCAGCCAAGCCCTTTCTGATATGAGCTCCTACAATGAGCAGTTCTTC.

This chain uses TRBV18 with TRBJ2-5, with D perhaps matching TRBD2 (6 bases). CDR1 and CDR2 (germline): KGHSH, LQKENI. V lost 3 bases and J lost 9, with 17 bases in between. The CDR3 consists of 14 residues. The CDR3 is CASSPSQPREAQYF. DNA for the CDR3: TGTGCCAGCTCACCCTCGCAACCGAGGGAGGCCCAGTACTTC.

To note about this clone: Other DNA sequences of this sample code for an identical CDR3. CDR3 amino acids: CASSLNRGAYEQYF. The CDR3 coding sequence is TGTGCCAGCAGCCTCAACAGGGGGGCCTACGAGCAGTACTTC. The rearrangement links TRBV7-2 to TRBJ2-7; 8 bases fit TRBD1. CDR1 and CDR2 from the germline V gene are SGHTA and FQGNSA. The CDR3 is made up of 14 amino acids. J was trimmed by 2 bases and V by 5 bases; bases with no gene match: 5.

The chain is built from TRBV7-9 and TRBJ1-4, with 7 bases identical to TRBD1. CDR1 SEHNR and CDR2 FQNEAQ come from the germline V gene (reference sequence). J gave up 5 bases and V 1 base, and 7 bases lay outside the gene matches. The CDR3 has 16 amino acids. CDR3 coding DNA: TGTGCCAGCAGCTTAGACTTGACAGGGTTAAATGAAAAACTGTTTTTT. This sequence encodes CASSLDLTGLNEKLFF.

This chain connects TRBV4-3 to TRBJ1-5, with TRBD1 as a possible D gene (5 bases). Deletions cut 4 bases from V and 6 bases from J, with 13 bases between. The length of the CDR3 is 14 residues. Germline values: CDR1 LGHNA, CDR2 YSLEER. The CDR3 reads CASSPTVGGQPQHF. Here the CDR3 DNA reads TGCGCCAGCAGCCCGACAGTGGGCGGTCAGCCCCAGCATTTT.

To note about this clone: This same CDR3 is encoded by further DNA sequences in the sample. The V gene is TRBV19, the J gene TRBJ1-1; D perhaps matches TRBD1 (5 bases). This CDR3 is 13 amino acids long. Between the trimmed V and J ends, which lost 3 bases and 4 bases, there was a span of 9 bases. Germline V gene sequence: CDR1 LNHDA, CDR2 SQIVND (reference sequence). In DNA, the CDR3 is TGTGCCAGTAGTATCCAGGGTAGCACTGAAGCTTTCTTT. Its protein product is CASSIQGSTEAFF.

In nucleotides, the CDR3 is TGCGCCAGCAGCTTGGAAGGGACAGATTCAAACACCATATATTTT. The encoded protein is CASSLEGTDSNTIYF. The chain has TRBV5-1 and TRBJ1-3, with 7 bases matching TRBD1. Unmatched junction bases numbered 6, after V lost 0 bases and J lost 6 bases. There are 15 residues in the CDR3. The germline V gene has CDR1 SGHRS and CDR2 YFSETQ.

The chain employs TRBV5-4 and TRBJ2-2, with D possibly matching TRBD1 (6 bases). The CDR3 runs 15 residues. Germline values: CDR1 SGHNT, CDR2 YYREEE (reference sequence). The V end lost 2 bases, the J end lost 3 bases, and 11 bases lay between the germline ends. This CDR3 reads CASSFMTGDTGELFF. The DNA for the CDR3 is TGTGCCAGCAGCTTTATGACAGGAGACACCGGGGAGCTGTTTTTT.

The chain links TRBV11-2 to TRBJ2-7, with 10 positions matching TRBD1. The trim removed 1 base at V and 5 bases at J, leaving 5 bases unmatched. Germline CDR1 and CDR2: SGHAT and FQNNGV. The CDR3 spans 15 residues. CDR3 amino acids: CASSLGTGQGNEQYF. CDR3 sequence (DNA): TGTGCCAGCAGCTTAGGGACGGGACAGGGGAACGAGCAGTACTTC.

Regarding this clone: Mismatch with germline at one junction end may stem from a read error. The chain uses TRBV3-1 (or the pseudogene TRBV3-2) and TRBJ1-5, with D perhaps matching TRBD1 (6 bases). Germline lookup yields CDR1 LGHDT and CDR2 YNNKEL (reference sequence). This CDR3 has 14 residues. This CDR3 reads CTSSQTGSNQPQHF. The DNA for the CDR3 is TGTACCAGCAGTCAGACAGGCAGCAATCAGCCCCAGCATTTT.

In DNA, the CDR3 is TGTGCCAGCAGCCCCCGGGAAAGCGCCGTACGCTACGAGCAGTACTTC. It yields the protein CASSPRESAVRYEQYF. The chain links TRBV9 to TRBJ2-7, with a tentative D call TRBD2 (5 bases). The ends were cut back, 4 bases at V and 3 bases at J, with 20 bases in the middle. This CDR3 has 16 amino acids. The germline gives CDR1 SGDLS, CDR2 YYNGEE.

V is TRBV7-2 and J is TRBJ2-2, with TRBD1 as a possible D gene (5 bases). The length of the CDR3 is 16 residues. V was clipped by 1 base and J by 2 bases, with 11 bases between them. The germline gives CDR1 SGHTA, CDR2 FQGNSA. The CDR3 sequence: CASSLVAGYNTGELFF. As DNA, the CDR3 is TGTGCCAGCAGCTTAGTAGCAGGGTACAACACCGGGGAGCTGTTTTTT.

The J gene is TRBJ1-2, the V gene TRBV13; no definite D call. The CDR3 sequence is 15 residues long. Trimming left V 2 bases short and J 2 bases short, with 12 bases between. Germline CDR1 PRHDT, CDR2 FYEKMQ (reference sequence). The CDR3 DNA sequence: TGTGCCAGCAGCTTATATTCGGCCGGGAACTATGGCTACACCTTC. Translated: CASSLYSAGNYGYTF.

J is TRBJ2-3 and V is TRBV19; TRBD2 matches at 11 bases. The J segment lost 5 bases and the V segment lost 2 bases, leaving 9 bases of the junction unmatched. CDR3 length: 17 residues. CDR1 is LNHDA and CDR2 is SQIVND in the germline V gene (reference sequence). The CDR3 sequence: CASSIRLTSGDRDTQYF. The CDR3 DNA reads TGTGCCAGTAGTATAAGGTTGACTAGCGGGGACAGAGATACGCAGTATTTT. Looking up the rest from reference TRBV19 and TRBJ2-3 gives the full variable domain: DGGITQSPKYLFRKEGQNVTLSCEQNLNHDAMYWYRQDPGQGLRLIYYSQIVNDFQKGDIAEGYSVSREKKESFPLTVTSAQKNPTAFYLCASSIRLTSGDRDTQYFGPGTRLTVL.